This T cell receptor beta chain emerged from a study of control samples from healthy donors and cancer patients (dated by TCRdb to 2018 to 2020). The library was built by means of the immunoSEQ multiplex PCR assay. TCRdb retrieved this table from immuneACCESS and kept in-frame rearrangements only. Not all clones are present; in checked studies, unresolved V genes account for under half, and no reason is known for the remainder. The sample table holds around 200,000 clones, of which around 94% were seen once. The ten top clones hold 1.5% of the sample. Concerning this clone: Its antigen remains unidentified. No much larger clone exists at a distance of one base, and base qualities are not known.

CDR1 SGHKS and CDR2 YYEKEE were looked up in the germline V gene (reference sequence). The CDR3, cysteine through phenylalanine, is 15 amino acids long. Here the CDR3 DNA is all that survives: 45 bases in frame from base 1. V is clipped by 4 bases and J by 5 bases, and the sequence between their germline boundaries is 18 bases long. This chain is built from TRBV5-5 and TRBJ1-1; matching of 6 bases hints at TRBD1 as the D gene. This TCR came from a man in his forties or fifties in good health. The sample was blood. This receptor has the CDR3 CASSDRGGKGTEAFF. The bases read TGTGCCAGCAGCGACCGGGGGGGCAAAGGAACTGAAGCTTTCTTT.